This TCR beta chain was identified during a study of siplizumab effects on memory and regulatory T cells. General study results and limits: The diversity of naive T cells seemed greater than that of memory cells, and their alloresponse contribution seemed major. Solely a minor proportion of alloreactive clones could be assigned to unstimulated subsets. Naive-or-memory phenotypes were unassignable for roughly 75-96% of proliferating CD4+ or CD8+ clones.

Each sample yielded around 9.4 x 10^4 assayed TCR templates. Profiled with immunoSEQ multiplex PCR; TCRdb holds only in-frame clones, not every one. The table includes some 46,000 clones, about 93% detected once. To note about this clone: No antigen is known for it.

This CDR3 has 14 amino acids. V shed 7 bases, J shed 5 bases, and the junction held 6 bases outside the gene matches. Germline CDR1 is LGHNT and CDR2 is FRNRAP. The V gene is TRBV12-5, the J gene TRBJ2-1, with 9 positions matching TRBD2. The specimen was CD8+ T cells sorted from blood. The receptor's source is a human donor in good health. The CDR3 loop is CASAGGRANNEQFF. In DNA form, the CDR3 reads TGTGCTAGTGCTGGCGGGAGGGCCAACAATGAGCAGTTCTTC.